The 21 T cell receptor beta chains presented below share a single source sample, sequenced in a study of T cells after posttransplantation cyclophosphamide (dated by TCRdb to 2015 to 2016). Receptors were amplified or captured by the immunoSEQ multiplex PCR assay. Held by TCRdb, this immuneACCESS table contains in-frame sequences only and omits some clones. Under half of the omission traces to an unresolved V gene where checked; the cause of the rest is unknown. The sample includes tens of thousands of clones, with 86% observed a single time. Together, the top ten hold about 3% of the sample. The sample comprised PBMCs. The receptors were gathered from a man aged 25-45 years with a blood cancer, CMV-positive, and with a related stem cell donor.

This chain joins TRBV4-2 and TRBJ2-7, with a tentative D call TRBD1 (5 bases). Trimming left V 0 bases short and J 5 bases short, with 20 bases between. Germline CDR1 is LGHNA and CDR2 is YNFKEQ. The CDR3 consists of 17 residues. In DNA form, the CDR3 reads TGTGCCAGCAGCCAAGATCTGATTCGGTCAGGGAACAACGAGCAGTACTTC. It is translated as CASSQDLIRSGNNEQYF.

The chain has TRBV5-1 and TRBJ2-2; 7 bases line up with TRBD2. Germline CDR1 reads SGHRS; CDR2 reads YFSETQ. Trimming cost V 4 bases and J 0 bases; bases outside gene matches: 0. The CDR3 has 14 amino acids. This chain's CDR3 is CASSREANTGELFF. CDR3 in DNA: TGCGCCAGCAGCCGGGAGGCGAACACCGGGGAGCTGTTTTTT.

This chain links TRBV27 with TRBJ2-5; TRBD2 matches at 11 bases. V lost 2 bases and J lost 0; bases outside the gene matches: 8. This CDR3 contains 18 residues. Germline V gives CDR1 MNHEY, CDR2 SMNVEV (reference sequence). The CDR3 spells CASSLGLAGGRYQETQYF. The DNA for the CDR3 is TGTGCCAGCAGTTTAGGGCTAGCGGGAGGCCGGTACCAAGAGACCCAGTACTTC.

The CDR3 DNA reads as TGTGCCAGCGGTGGGCGGGAGGACACAGATACGCAGTATTTT. Translated, it gives CASGGREDTDTQYF. The chain joins TRBV9 to TRBJ2-3; 8 positions agree with TRBD2. The V segment lost 7 bases and the J segment 2 bases; nucleotides outside the gene matches: 6. Germline lookup yields CDR1 SGDLS and CDR2 YYNGEE. CDR3 length: 14 residues.

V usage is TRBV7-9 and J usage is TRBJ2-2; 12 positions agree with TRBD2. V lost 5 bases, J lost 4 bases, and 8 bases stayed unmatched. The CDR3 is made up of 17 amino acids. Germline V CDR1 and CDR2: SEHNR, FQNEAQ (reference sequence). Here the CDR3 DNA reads TGTGCCAGCAGCCACACAAGACTAGCGGGAGTCACCGGGGAGCTGTTTTTT. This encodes CASSHTRLAGVTGELFF.

The CDR3 DNA sequence: TGTGCCAGCAGTTACACGACAGGGCTCCAAGAGACCCAGTACTTC. Protein sequence: CASSYTTGLQETQYF. The rearrangement uses TRBV6-5 and TRBJ2-5; 7 bases line up with TRBD1. The V segment lost 2 bases and the J segment 1 base; nucleotides outside the gene matches: 4. CDR1 is MNHEY and CDR2 is SVGAGI in the germline V gene. The CDR3 length is 15 residues.

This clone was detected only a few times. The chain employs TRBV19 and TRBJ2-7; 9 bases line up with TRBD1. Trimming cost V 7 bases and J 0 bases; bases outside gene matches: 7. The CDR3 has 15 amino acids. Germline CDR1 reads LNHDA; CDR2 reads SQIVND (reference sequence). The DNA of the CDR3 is TGTGCCAGTACCCCGACAGGGGGACTCTCCTACGAGCAGTACTTC. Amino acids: CASTPTGGLSYEQYF.

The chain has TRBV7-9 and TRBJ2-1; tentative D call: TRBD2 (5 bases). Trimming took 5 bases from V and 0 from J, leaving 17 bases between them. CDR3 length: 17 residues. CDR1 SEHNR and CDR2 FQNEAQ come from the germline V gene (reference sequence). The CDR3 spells CASSPRPKLDSYNEQFF. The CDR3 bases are TGTGCCAGCAGCCCGCGGCCAAAACTAGACTCCTACAATGAGCAGTTCTTC.

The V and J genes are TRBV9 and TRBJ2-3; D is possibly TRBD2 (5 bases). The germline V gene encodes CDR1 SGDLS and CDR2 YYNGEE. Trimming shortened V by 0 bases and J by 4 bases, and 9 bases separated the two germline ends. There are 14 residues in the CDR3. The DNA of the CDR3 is TGTGCCAGCAGCGTAGTCGAGGGTCCAGATACGCAGTATTTT. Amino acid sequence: CASSVVEGPDTQYF.

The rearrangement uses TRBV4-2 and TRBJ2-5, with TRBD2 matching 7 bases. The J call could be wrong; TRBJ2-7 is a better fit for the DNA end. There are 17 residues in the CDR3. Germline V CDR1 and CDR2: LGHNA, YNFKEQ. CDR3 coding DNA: TGTGCCAGCAGCCAAGATCTAGGTTCGGGGGGAATCTACGAGCAGTACTTC. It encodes CASSQDLGSGGIYEQYF.

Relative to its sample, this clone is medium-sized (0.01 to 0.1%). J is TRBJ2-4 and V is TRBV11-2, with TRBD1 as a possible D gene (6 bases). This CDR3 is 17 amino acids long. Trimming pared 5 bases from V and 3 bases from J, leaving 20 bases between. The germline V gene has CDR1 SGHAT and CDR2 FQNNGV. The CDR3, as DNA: TGTGCCAGCAGCCCAATCCTACTGGGGGCTGGCAAAAACATTCAGTACTTC. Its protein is CASSPILLGAGKNIQYF.

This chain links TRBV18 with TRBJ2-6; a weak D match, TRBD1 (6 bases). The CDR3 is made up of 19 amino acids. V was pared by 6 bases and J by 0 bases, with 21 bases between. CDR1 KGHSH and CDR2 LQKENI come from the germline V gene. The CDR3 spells CASSPFPTGDHSGANVLTF. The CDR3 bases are TGTGCCAGCTCGCCGTTCCCGACAGGAGACCACTCTGGGGCCAACGTCCTGACTTTC.

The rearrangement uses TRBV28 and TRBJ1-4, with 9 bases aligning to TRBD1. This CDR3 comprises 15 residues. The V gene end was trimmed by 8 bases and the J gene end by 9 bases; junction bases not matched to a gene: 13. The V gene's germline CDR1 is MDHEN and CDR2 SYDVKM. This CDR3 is CASGSSGTGQKKLFF. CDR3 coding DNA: TGTGCCAGCGGATCTTCCGGGACAGGGCAGAAAAAACTGTTTTTT.

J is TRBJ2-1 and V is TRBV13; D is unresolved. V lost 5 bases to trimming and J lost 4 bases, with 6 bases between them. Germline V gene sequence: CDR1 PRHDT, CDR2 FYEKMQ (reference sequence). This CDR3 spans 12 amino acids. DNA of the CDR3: TGTGCCAGCAGCCTAACTTACAATGAGCAGTTCTTC. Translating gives CASSLTYNEQFF.

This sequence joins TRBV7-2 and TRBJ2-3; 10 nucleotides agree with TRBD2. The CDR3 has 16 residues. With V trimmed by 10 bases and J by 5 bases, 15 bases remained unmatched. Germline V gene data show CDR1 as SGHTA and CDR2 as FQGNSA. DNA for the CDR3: TGTGCCACTCTCCCTCACGGGCTAGCGGGAGTAGATACGCAGTATTTT. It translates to CATLPHGLAGVDTQYF.

CDR3 sequence reads: CASTGGENQPQHF. The DNA of the CDR3 is TGTGCCAGCACGGGGGGCGAGAATCAGCCCCAGCATTTT. The chain couples TRBV2 to TRBJ1-5; D is perhaps TRBD1 (6 bases). Germline CDR1 and CDR2: SNHLY and FYNNEI. V dropped 7 bases and J dropped 4 bases, with 11 bases sitting between them. The CDR3 is made up of 13 amino acids.

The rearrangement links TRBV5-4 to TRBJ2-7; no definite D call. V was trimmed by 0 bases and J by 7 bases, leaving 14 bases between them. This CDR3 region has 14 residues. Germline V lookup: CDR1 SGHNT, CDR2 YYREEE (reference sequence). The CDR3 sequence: CASSLGGGPREQYF. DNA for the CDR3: TGTGCCAGCAGCTTGGGTGGTGGTCCTAGGGAGCAGTACTTC.

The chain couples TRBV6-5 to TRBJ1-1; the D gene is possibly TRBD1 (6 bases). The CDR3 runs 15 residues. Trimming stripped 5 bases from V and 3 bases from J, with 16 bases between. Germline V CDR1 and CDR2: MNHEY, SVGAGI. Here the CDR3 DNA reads TGTGCCAGCAGTCGTAACAGGGCGGGAGACACTGAAGCTTTCTTT. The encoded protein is CASSRNRAGDTEAFF.

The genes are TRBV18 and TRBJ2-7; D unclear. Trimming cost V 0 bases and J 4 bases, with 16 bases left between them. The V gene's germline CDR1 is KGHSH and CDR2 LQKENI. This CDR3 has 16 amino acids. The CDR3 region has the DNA TGTGCCAGCTCACCACCGGCGGCAGATTTTACGTACGAGCAGTACTTC. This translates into CASSPPAADFTYEQYF.

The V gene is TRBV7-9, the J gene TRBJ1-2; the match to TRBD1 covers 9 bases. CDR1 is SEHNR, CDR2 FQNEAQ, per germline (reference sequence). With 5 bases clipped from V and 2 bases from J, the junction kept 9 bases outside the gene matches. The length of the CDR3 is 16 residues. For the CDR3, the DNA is TGTGCCAGCAGCATATCCCGGGACAGGGCCAACTATGGCTACACCTTC. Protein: CASSISRDRANYGYTF.

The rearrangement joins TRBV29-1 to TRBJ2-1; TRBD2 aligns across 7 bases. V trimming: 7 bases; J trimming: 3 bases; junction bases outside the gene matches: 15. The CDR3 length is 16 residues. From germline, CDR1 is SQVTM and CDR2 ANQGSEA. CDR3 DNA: TGCAGCGCCGCACCCGTGGGCGGGAGCCACTACAATGAGCAGTTCTTC. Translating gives CSAAPVGGSHYNEQFF.